This passage covers 7 T cell receptor beta chains from one sample sequenced in a study of CD8+ T cells in alopecia areata. Sequencing used cDNA as its template, made by extracting RNA and reverse transcribing it. This table comes from immunoSEQ multiplex PCR, and its TCRdb copy is limited to in-frame clones, with some not included. The sample includes around 100,000 clones, about three fifths seen only once; the top ten take roughly an eighth. Sample treatment: oral pan-JAK inhibitor, 5-10 mg twice daily. The material sequenced was CD8+ T cells sorted from blood, taken at week 24, from a patient treated with tofacitinib. Source of these receptors: a human donor with alopecia areata.

This clone is a singleton in its sample. The genes are TRBV2 and TRBJ2-5; TRBD1 or TRBD2 may be the D gene (5 bases each). The CDR3 contains 13 residues. Trimming removed 10 bases from V and 2 bases from J, with 14 bases in between. Germline V gene sequence: CDR1 SNHLY, CDR2 FYNNEI. In nucleotides, the CDR3 is TGTGCCATTCCCTGGGGGAGACAAGAGACCCAGTACTTC. It specifies CAIPWGRQETQYF.

This clone was counted a few times. The V and J genes are TRBV15 and TRBJ2-2; D gene ambiguous. Germline CDR1 reads LNHNV; CDR2 reads YYDKDF (reference sequence). V shed 1 base and J shed 7 bases, with 10 bases lying between them. The CDR3 is 14 amino acids. The CDR3 protein is CATSRGPIYGELFF. CDR3 nucleotide sequence: TGTGCCACCAGCAGAGGACCGATCTACGGGGAGCTGTTTTTT.

This chain connects TRBV7-8 to TRBJ1-5; D not certain. Germline CDR1 reads SGHVS; CDR2 reads FQNEAQ. The CDR3 is 15 residues long. V shed 0 bases and J shed 4 bases, with 10 bases lying between them. CDR3 loop: CASSLAATPNQPQHF. The CDR3 DNA sequence: TGTGCCAGCAGCTTAGCGGCGACACCGAATCAGCCCCAGCATTTT.

This clone has only a few counts. The chain uses TRBV19 and TRBJ2-2; unclear D gene. Germline CDR1 LNHDA, CDR2 SQIVND (reference sequence). The CDR3 consists of 14 residues. Trimming took off 7 bases at V and 6 bases at J, with 15 bases between the two ends. The CDR3 is CASNRPQDSGELFF. The DNA of the CDR3 is TGTGCCAGTAACCGGCCCCAGGATTCCGGGGAGCTGTTTTTT.

The sample holds a few counts of this clone. This chain links TRBV10-3 with TRBJ1-1, with unresolved D. Per germline, CDR1 ENHRY and CDR2 SYGVKD. Trimming shortened V by 2 bases and J by 7 bases, and 23 bases separated the two germline ends. The CDR3 sequence is 17 residues long. CDR3 region: CAISEPPRGAIRYEAFF. The CDR3 nucleotides read TGTGCCATCAGTGAGCCCCCCCGGGGTGCTATCAGATATGAAGCTTTCTTT.

The rearrangement uses TRBV2 and TRBJ2-7, with a weak D call TRBD1 (5 bases). V was trimmed by 7 bases and J by 7 bases, leaving 17 bases between them. The CDR3 runs 13 residues. Per the germline V gene, CDR1 is SNHLY and CDR2 is FYNNEI. CDR3 DNA sequence: TGTGCCAGCACCCATTCAGGGATGTGGGAGCAGTACTTC. It is translated as CASTHSGMWEQYF. Looking up the rest from reference TRBV2 and TRBJ2-7 gives the full variable domain: EPEVTQTPSHQVTQMGQEVILRCVPISNHLYFYWYRQILGQKVEFLVSFYNNEISEKSEIFDDQFSVERPDGSNFTLKIRSTKLEDSAMYFCASTHSGMWEQYFGPGTRLTVT.

The chain combines TRBV7-9 with TRBJ2-7, with 8 bases lining up with TRBD1. CDR1 and CDR2 (germline): SEHNR, FQNEAQ (reference sequence). The CDR3 runs to 14 residues. V was pared by 5 bases and J by 3 bases, with 6 bases of the junction left unmatched. For the CDR3, the DNA is TGTGCCAGCAGCCGTTGGGACAGGCACTACGAGCAGTACTTC. Protein product: CASSRWDRHYEQYF.